Following are 24 T cell receptor beta chains from one sample sequenced in a study of blood T cell repertoires in COVID-19. Produced via immunoSEQ multiplex PCR; TCRdb's table is partial and in-frame only. The table lists some 210,000 clones, approximately 91% of them singletons. Sample: peripheral blood. The receptor source for this set is a man aged 55 to 70 who had recovered from COVID-19.

In DNA form, the CDR3 reads TGTGCCAGCAGCCCCGGGACTAGCGGGAGGGCCTATGACGAGCAGTTCTTC. It translates to CASSPGTSGRAYDEQFF. The chain has TRBV7-9 and TRBJ2-1; 16 bases are shared with TRBD2. With V trimmed by 5 bases and J by 10 bases, 11 bases remained unmatched. The V gene's germline CDR1 is SEHNR and CDR2 FQNEAQ (reference sequence). The CDR3 has 17 residues.

The V and J genes are TRBV6-2 or TRBV6-3 and TRBJ2-6, with D maybe TRBD1 (5 bases). This CDR3 is built from 15 residues. Germline CDR1 and CDR2: MNHEY and SVGEGT. Trimming removed 5 bases from V and 1 base from J, with 9 bases in between. The CDR3 reads CASSPRVSGANVLTF. The DNA for the CDR3 is TGTGCCAGCAGTCCCAGGGTATCTGGGGCCAACGTCCTGACTTTC.

The chain is built from TRBV18 and TRBJ2-5; D gene uncertain. The CDR3 length is 14 residues. Trimming stripped 3 bases from V and 4 bases from J, with 12 bases between. Germline V gene sequence: CDR1 KGHSH, CDR2 LQKENI. Here the CDR3 reads CASSPAAAPETQYF. In DNA, the CDR3 is TGTGCCAGCTCACCTGCGGCGGCTCCAGAGACCCAGTACTTC.

The chain has TRBV7-9 and TRBJ2-6, with D hard to call. The germline V gene encodes CDR1 SEHNR and CDR2 FQNEAQ (reference sequence). V lost 1 base to trimming and J lost 1 base, with 5 bases between them. CDR3 length: 15 amino acids. The CDR3 sequence: CASSLDGSGANVLTF. For the CDR3, the DNA is TGTGCCAGCAGCTTAGACGGGTCTGGGGCCAACGTCCTGACTTTC.

A few counts support this clone. The chain carries TRBV7-8 and TRBJ1-6; the match to TRBD1 covers 9 bases. This CDR3 contains 15 residues. The germline gives CDR1 SGHVS, CDR2 FQNEAQ. V was pared by 1 base and J by 7 bases, with 2 bases of the junction left unmatched. CDR3 sequence: CASSLGQGDNSPLHF. CDR3 DNA: TGTGCCAGCAGCTTAGGACAGGGGGACAATTCACCCCTCCACTTT. The complete variable domain, with remaining parts taken from reference TRBV7-8 and TRBJ1-6, reads GAGVSQSPRYKVAKRGQDVALRCDPISGHVSLFWYQQALGQGPEFLTYFQNEAQLDKSGLPSDRFFAERPEGSVSTLKIQRTQQEDSAVYLCASSLGQGDNSPLHFGNGTRLTVT.

The rearrangement joins TRBV11-2 to TRBJ2-1; D gene uncertain. This CDR3 region has 15 residues. With 1 base removed from V and 3 bases from J, the gap between germline ends came to 10 bases. CDR1 is SGHAT and CDR2 is FQNNGV in the germline V gene. In nucleotides, the CDR3 is TGTGCCAGCAGCTTAGGGGCAACCGGCTACAATGAGCAGTTCTTC. Encoded protein: CASSLGATGYNEQFF.

The rearrangement joins TRBV7-2 to TRBJ2-7; D is unclear. Germline CDR1 SGHTA, CDR2 FQGNSA. The ends were cut back, 0 bases at V and 2 bases at J, with 5 bases in the middle. The CDR3 is 13 amino acids. CDR3 amino acids: CASSLAGAYEQYF. The DNA for the CDR3 is TGTGCCAGCAGCTTAGCGGGCGCCTACGAGCAGTACTTC.

The chain recombines TRBV19 with TRBJ2-2, with D maybe TRBD2 (5 bases). The germline CDR1 and CDR2 sequences are LNHDA and SQIVND (reference sequence). V was cut by 6 bases and J by 4 bases, with 12 bases left in between. The CDR3 is 14 amino acids. CDR3 residues: CASSLARFTGELFF. DNA of the CDR3: TGTGCCAGTAGCCTAGCCAGGTTCACCGGGGAGCTGTTTTTT.

The rearrangement links TRBV6-2 or TRBV6-3 to TRBJ2-7; 9 positions match TRBD2. The V gene's germline CDR1 is MNHEY and CDR2 SVGEGT. This CDR3 spans 16 amino acids. Trimming cost V 2 bases and J 7 bases; bases outside gene matches: 12. CDR3 DNA: TGTGCCAGCAGTTACCCGACGGGTAGCGGGAGTGGAGAGCAGTACTTC. Its protein is CASSYPTGSGSGEQYF.

The chain joins TRBV19 to TRBJ2-1; TRBD2 agrees at 10 bases. CDR1 is LNHDA and CDR2 is SQIVND in the germline V gene (reference sequence). Trimming cost V 4 bases and J 3 bases; bases outside gene matches: 6. The CDR3 loop spans 16 amino acids. CDR3 nucleotide sequence: TGTGCCAGTAGTAAAAGCGGGGGGGACTTCTACAATGAGCAGTTCTTC. It yields the protein CASSKSGGDFYNEQFF.

The chain links TRBV5-1 to TRBJ2-2, with 9 bases matching TRBD1. V gave up 1 base and J gave up 5 bases; unmatched junction bases: 3. CDR3 length: 15 residues. Germline V gives CDR1 SGHRS, CDR2 YFSETQ. DNA of the CDR3: TGCGCCAGCAGCTTGTTGGGACAGGGAACCGGGGAGCTGTTTTTT. Translated, it gives CASSLLGQGTGELFF. The variable domain in full, completed from reference TRBV5-1 and TRBJ2-2, reads KAGVTQTPRYLIKTRGQQVTLSCSPISGHRSVSWYQQTPGQGLQFLFEYFSETQRNKGNFPGRFSGRQFSNSRSEMNVSTLELGDSALYLCASSLLGQGTGELFFGEGSRLTVL.

The chain combines TRBV28 with TRBJ1-5; D not certain. CDR1 and CDR2 from the germline V gene are MDHEN and SYDVKM. The CDR3 extends over 14 amino acids. V lost 2 bases, J lost 3 bases, and 8 bases lay in between. The CDR3 DNA reads as TGTGCCAGCAGTTTACCCCGTTACAATCAGCCCCAGCATTTT. Amino acids: CASSLPRYNQPQHF. Full variable domain (missing parts from reference TRBV28 and TRBJ1-5): DVKVTQSSRYLVKRTGEKVFLECVQDMDHENMFWYRQDPGLGLRLIYFSYDVKMKEKGDIPEGYSVSREKKERFSLILESASTNQTSMYLCASSLPRYNQPQHFGDGTRLSIL.

V gene TRBV28 combines with J gene TRBJ2-3, with D maybe TRBD2 (6 bases). CDR1 is MDHEN, CDR2 SYDVKM, per germline. The CDR3 length is 15 residues. V lost 8 bases and J lost 2, with 17 bases in between. CDR3 sequence: CASFPGSGLTDTQYF. CDR3 nucleotides: TGTGCCAGCTTCCCCGGAAGCGGGCTCACAGATACGCAGTATTTT.

The chain employs TRBV15 and TRBJ2-1, with TRBD2 as a possible D gene (6 bases). This CDR3 has 15 residues. Germline V CDR1 and CDR2: LNHNV, YYDKDF (reference sequence). Trimming cost V 2 bases and J 0 bases, with 8 bases left between them. CDR3 in amino acids: CATSRKDYSYNEQFF. The CDR3 bases are TGTGCCACCAGCAGAAAGGACTACTCCTACAATGAGCAGTTCTTC. Drawing the rest from reference TRBV15 and TRBJ2-1, the complete variable domain is DAMVIQNPRYQVTQFGKPVTLSCSQTLNHNVMYWYQQKSSQAPKLLFHYYDKDFNNEADTPDNFQSRRPNTSFCFLDIRSPGLGDTAMYLCATSRKDYSYNEQFFGPGTRLTVL.

This clone was observed a handful of times. CDR3 region: CASSEAGGQGWKGYTF. Here the CDR3 DNA reads TGTGCCAGCAGTGAAGCGGGGGGACAGGGTTGGAAGGGCTACACCTTC. This rearrangement joins TRBV2 to TRBJ1-2; 9 bases fit TRBD1. Germline CDR1 and CDR2: SNHLY and FYNNEI. V was pared by 0 bases and J by 8 bases, with 10 bases of the junction left unmatched. This CDR3 spans 16 amino acids.

The chain couples TRBV6-1 to TRBJ2-3; 11 bases map to TRBD2. CDR1 MNHNS and CDR2 SASEGT come from the germline V gene. V shed 0 bases and J 4 bases; nucleotides not matched to a gene: 3. CDR3 length: 16 amino acids. In DNA, the CDR3 is TGTGCCAGCAGTGAAGCGCTAGCGGGAGGCCCAGATACGCAGTATTTT. This encodes CASSEALAGGPDTQYF.

In this sample, this clone turned up a few times. The CDR3 loop reads CASSTGGLNTEAFF. CDR3 DNA sequence: TGTGCCAGCAGCACAGGGGGCCTGAACACTGAAGCTTTCTTT. This sequence joins TRBV28 and TRBJ1-1, with 9 bases lining up with TRBD1. The trim removed 6 bases at V and 0 bases at J, leaving 2 bases unmatched. Germline V gene lookup returns CDR1 MDHEN and CDR2 SYDVKM. This CDR3 contains 14 residues.

The rearrangement links TRBV2 to TRBJ1-5; the D gene is possibly TRBD1 (5 bases). V was clipped by 6 bases and J by 3 bases, with 12 bases between them. The CDR3 has 14 amino acids. Per germline, CDR1 SNHLY and CDR2 FYNNEI. The CDR3: CASRDTGSNQPQHF. The CDR3 DNA sequence: TGTGCCAGCAGAGATACAGGTTCCAATCAGCCCCAGCATTTT.

This chain joins TRBV19 and TRBJ1-1; 8 nucleotides match TRBD1. V lost 3 bases and J lost 0; bases outside the gene matches: 6. Germline-derived CDR1 and CDR2 are LNHDA and SQIVND (reference sequence). The CDR3 length is 16 residues. CDR3 protein: CASSIGQGFVNTEAFF. Here the CDR3 DNA reads TGTGCCAGTAGTATCGGACAGGGATTCGTGAACACTGAAGCTTTCTTT.

This clone has only a few counts. This chain links TRBV7-3 with TRBJ1-6, with 9 positions matching TRBD1. The CDR3 runs 15 residues. The germline CDR1 and CDR2 sequences are SGHTA and FQGTGA. Germline trimming cut 4 bases from V and 9 bases from J; bases unmatched to any gene: 7. The CDR3, as DNA: TGTGCCAGCAGCTCAAAGGGACAGGGCCGTTCACCCCTCCACTTT. Translated, it gives CASSSKGQGRSPLHF.

V and J are TRBV6-1 and TRBJ1-2; 7 nucleotides align to TRBD1. CDR1 and CDR2 (germline): MNHNS, SASEGT. The V and J ends lost 5 bases and 2 bases, in that order; junction bases with no gene match: 2. CDR3 size: 13 residues. The CDR3 is CASSRQGNYGYTF. The DNA of the CDR3 is TGTGCCAGCAGTAGACAGGGCAACTATGGCTACACCTTC.

The chain combines TRBV10-3 with TRBJ1-1; a weak D match, TRBD1 (5 bases). CDR3 length equals 14 residues. Germline CDR1 ENHRY, CDR2 SYGVKD. The V end was cut by 6 bases, the J end by 1 base, with 12 bases between. The CDR3 region is CAIRGGGGNTEAFF. In DNA, the CDR3 is TGTGCCATCAGGGGGGGAGGCGGGAACACTGAAGCTTTCTTT.

The chain uses TRBV2 and TRBJ1-1, with a tentative D call TRBD1 (5 bases). The length of the CDR3 is 11 residues. Germline CDR1 SNHLY, CDR2 FYNNEI. V was cut by 8 bases and J by 4 bases, with 8 bases left in between. The CDR3 nucleotides read TGTGCCAGCTTGGGGGGCACTGAAGCTTTCTTT. Translating it yields CASLGGTEAFF.

The chain is built from TRBV19 and TRBJ2-7, with 8 bases lining up with TRBD1. CDR3 length equals 13 residues. CDR1 and CDR2 from the germline V gene are LNHDA and SQIVND (reference sequence). J lost 2 bases, V lost 8 bases, and 5 bases had no gene match. In DNA form, the CDR3 reads TGTGCCAGTTTAAGGACAGGGACCTACGAGCAGTACTTC. It codes for CASLRTGTYEQYF.